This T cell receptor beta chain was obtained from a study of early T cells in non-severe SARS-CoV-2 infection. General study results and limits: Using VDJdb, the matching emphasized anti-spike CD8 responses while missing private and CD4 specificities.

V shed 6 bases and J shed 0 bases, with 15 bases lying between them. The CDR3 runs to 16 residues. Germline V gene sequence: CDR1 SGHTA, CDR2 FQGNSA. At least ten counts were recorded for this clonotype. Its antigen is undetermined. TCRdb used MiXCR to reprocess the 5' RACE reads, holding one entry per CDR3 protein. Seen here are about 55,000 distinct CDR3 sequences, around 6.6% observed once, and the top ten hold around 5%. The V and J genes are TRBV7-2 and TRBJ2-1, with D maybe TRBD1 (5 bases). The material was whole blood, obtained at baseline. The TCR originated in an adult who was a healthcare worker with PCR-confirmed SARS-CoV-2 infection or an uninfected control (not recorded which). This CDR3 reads CASSSRQGSSYNEQFF. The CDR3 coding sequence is TGTGCCAGCAGTTCTCGGCAGGGCAGCTCCTACAATGAGCAGTTCTTC.